Only a few counts were recorded for the clone carrying this T cell receptor beta chain. What it recognizes is unknown. These data come from a study of molecular identifiers for immune sequencing clone quantification. Based on a CD8+CD4-CCR7+CD45RA+ profile, naive CD8 T cells were sorted. Germline V gene sequence: CDR1 MNHEY, CDR2 SVGAGI. The J segment lost 6 bases and the V segment lost 6 bases, leaving 6 bases of the junction unmatched. This CDR3 contains 14 residues. TCRdb re-called the PCR reads with MiXCR, one entry per CDR3 protein. The table shows more than 550,000 distinct CDR3 sequences, with about 25% occurring only once. Study-level results: Spiked TCR RNA from one Jurkat cell reportedly showed up when mixed among more than 900,000 naive cells.

The sample taken for sequencing was naive CD8+ T cells from blood, with Jurkat cell RNA spiked in. Sample subset: FACS-sorted CD8+CD4-CCR7+CD45RA+ naive T cells. The TCR originated in a human donor in good health. Some libraries in this study had Jurkat cell RNA spiked in. This chain uses TRBV6-5 with TRBJ1-4, with TRBD1 identical over 8 bases. The CDR3 loop reads CASRQGVLDEKLFF. For the CDR3, the DNA is TGTGCCAGCAGACAGGGGGTTCTAGATGAAAAACTGTTTTTT.